This TCR beta chain was recovered during a study of T cells in localized non-small cell lung cancer. Profiled with immunoSEQ multiplex PCR; TCRdb holds only in-frame clones, not every one. The sample has approximately 1,700 clones; around 23% are singletons. CDR3 size: 16 residues. V lost 6 bases and J 6 bases, leaving 23 bases between the germline ends. Germline V gene data show CDR1 as MDHEN and CDR2 as SYDVKM. General observations from the study: The study found T cell clonality highest in uninvolved adjacent lung, above tumor. Adjacent lung was found to contain a median approximately 62 of the top 100 tumor clones.

As concerns this clone: The antigen is undetermined.

Sequences were derived from normal lung tissue next to the tumor, sampled before any cancer treatment. The chain carries TRBV28 and TRBJ1-1; D gene ambiguous. This clonotype originated in a female donor of 60 years or more with stage II squamous cell lung carcinoma. The CDR3 nucleotides are TGTGCCAGCAGCCCAGTTTATTGGATCCGCGCTCCTGAAGCTTTCTTT. Translated: CASSPVYWIRAPEAFF.